The 4 T cell receptor beta chains below all came from one sample that was sequenced in a study of blood T cells in healthy people across ages. Then a second PCR, running roughly 7 to 11 cycles, was carried out with a sample-barcoded 5' primer and a J-beta primer mix. Via MiXCR, TCRdb re-called the 5' RACE reads, giving one row per CDR3 protein. This table holds around 500,000 distinct CDR3 sequences, less than 60% found once. Specimen: blood. The receptors were gathered from a man at least 80 years old in good health.

The chain joins TRBV7-9 to TRBJ1-2; 10 nucleotides line up with TRBD1. J was trimmed by 7 bases and V by 0 bases; bases with no gene match: 5. The germline V gene has CDR1 SEHNR and CDR2 FQNEAQ (reference sequence). This CDR3 contains 15 residues. CDR3 sequence reads: CASSLAGTGEFGYTF. The CDR3 DNA is TGTGCCAGCAGCTTAGCGGGGACAGGGGAATTTGGCTACACCTTC.

The chain employs TRBV29-1 and TRBJ2-7; D remains ambiguous. CDR1 and CDR2 (germline): SQVTM, ANQGSEA. V lost 1 base to trimming and J lost 2 bases, with 6 bases between them. The CDR3 has 12 residues. The CDR3 is CSVEVKAYEQYF. The CDR3 region has the DNA TGCAGCGTTGAAGTCAAAGCCTACGAGCAGTACTTC.

This clonotype was counted once. CDR3 amino acids: CASREIGGASSYNEQFF. CDR3 coding DNA: TGTGCCAGCAGGGAAATAGGGGGGGCCAGCTCCTACAATGAGCAGTTCTTC. The chain has TRBV6-2 or TRBV6-3 and TRBJ2-1, with D tentatively TRBD2 (7 bases). CDR1 is MNHEY, CDR2 SVGEGT, per germline. V was pared by 6 bases and J by 0 bases, with 18 bases between. The CDR3 runs 17 residues.

The V and J genes are TRBV6-2 or TRBV6-3 and TRBJ1-2; no reliable D call. Germline V lookup: CDR1 MNHEY, CDR2 SVGEGT. The CDR3 length is 16 residues. The ends were cut back, 2 bases at V and 2 bases at J, with 15 bases in the middle. CDR3: CASSYLRTGTNYGYTF. The CDR3, as DNA: TGTGCCAGCAGTTACCTGAGGACGGGAACAAACTATGGCTACACCTTC.